Below are 19 T cell receptor beta chains sequenced from a single sample in a study of blood T cell repertoires in COVID-19. Repertoires were generated with immunoSEQ multiplex PCR, while TCRdb's copy carries only in-frame clones and drops some. This sample yields approximately 86,000 clones, of which 80% to 90% are seen a single time; roughly 8.7% belongs to the top ten. What was sequenced was peripheral blood. The source is a man over 45 with acute or convalescent COVID-19.

This chain links TRBV9 with TRBJ2-5, with 12 bases identical to TRBD2. CDR1 and CDR2 from the germline V gene are SGDLS and YYNGEE. CDR3 length: 17 amino acids. V was pared by 4 bases and J by 2 bases, with 9 bases of the junction left unmatched. This CDR3 reads CASSRGGGLAGQETQYF. Here the CDR3 DNA reads TGTGCCAGCAGCAGGGGGGGTGGACTAGCGGGACAAGAGACCCAGTACTTC. Full variable domain (rest looked up from reference TRBV9 and TRBJ2-5): DSGVTQTPKHLITATGQRVTLRCSPRSGDLSVYWYQQSLDQGLQFLIQYYNGEERAKGNILERFSAQQFPDLHSELNLSSLELGDSALYFCASSRGGGLAGQETQYFGPGTRLLVL.

This rearrangement joins TRBV12-3 or TRBV12-4 to TRBJ2-3; no reliable D call. V was shortened by 3 bases and J by 4 bases, with 8 bases between the two germline ends. The CDR3 spans 13 residues. CDR3 bases: TGTGCCAGCAGTTTCGGTAATCCAGATACGCAGTATTTT. It encodes CASSFGNPDTQYF.

This rearrangement joins TRBV5-1 to TRBJ1-4; D gene uncertain. Germline values: CDR1 SGHRS, CDR2 YFSETQ. CDR3 size: 14 residues. Trimming removed 4 bases at V and 8 bases at J, with 15 bases between. The CDR3 sequence: CASSEGPDGEKLFF. The CDR3 DNA reads as TGCGCCAGCAGCGAGGGCCCCGACGGGGAAAAACTGTTTTTT.

To note about this clone: This CDR3 is also generated by other DNA sequences in the sample. The chain is built from TRBV2 and TRBJ2-7, with TRBD1 matching 7 bases. This CDR3 comprises 13 residues. Germline V lookup: CDR1 SNHLY, CDR2 FYNNEI. The J segment lost 3 bases and the V segment lost 4 bases, leaving 3 bases of the junction unmatched. This chain's CDR3 is CASSGQGIYEQYF. In nucleotides, the CDR3 is TGTGCCAGCAGTGGACAGGGAATCTACGAGCAGTACTTC.

CDR3 in DNA: TGTGCCAGCAGTTTAACGGGGGGAGCCCCGATGGGTTTCTTT. This codes for CASSLTGGAPMGFF. The J gene is TRBJ1-1, the V gene TRBV27; D is possibly TRBD1 (5 bases). V was cut by 2 bases and J by 13 bases, with 20 bases left in between. Germline V gene lookup returns CDR1 MNHEY and CDR2 SMNVEV (reference sequence). The CDR3 sequence is 14 residues long.

The chain has TRBV4-1 and TRBJ1-1; no reliable D call. Germline CDR1 reads MGHRA; CDR2 reads YSYEKL. Trimming shortened V by 1 base and J by 6 bases, and 18 bases separated the two germline ends. The CDR3 is 16 residues long. In DNA, the CDR3 is TGCGCCAGCAGCCAAGTCCCCTGGGTAGACACCGCTGAAGCTTTCTTT. Amino acids: CASSQVPWVDTAEAFF.

The chain combines TRBV18 with TRBJ1-5; the match to TRBD1 covers 7 bases. The ends lost 0 bases at V and 4 bases at J; junction bases unmatched: 3. The CDR3 consists of 15 residues. The V gene's germline CDR1 is KGHSH and CDR2 LQKENI. CDR3 region: CASSPPARGNQPQHF. The CDR3 bases are TGTGCCAGCTCACCACCCGCCAGGGGGAATCAGCCCCAGCATTTT. The full variable domain, completed using reference TRBV18 and TRBJ1-5, is NAGVMQNPRHLVRRRGQEARLRCSPMKGHSHVYWYRQLPEEGLKFMVYLQKENIIDESGMPKERFSAEFPKEGPSILRIQQVVRGDSAAYFCASSPPARGNQPQHFGDGTRLSIL.

V usage is TRBV2 and J usage is TRBJ1-4; 7 positions agree with TRBD1. V shed 6 bases and J 4 bases; nucleotides not matched to a gene: 5. Looked up from germline, CDR1 is SNHLY and CDR2 is FYNNEI. The CDR3 consists of 14 residues. In DNA form, the CDR3 reads TGTGCCAGCAGAGGGACAGCCGGTAATGAAAAACTGTTTTTT. Translation gives CASRGTAGNEKLFF.

The V call is TRBV18, the J call TRBJ1-5; 9 nucleotides agree with TRBD1. Germline loops: CDR1 KGHSH, CDR2 LQKENI. Trimming cost V 4 bases and J 8 bases; bases outside gene matches: 12. The CDR3 sequence is 16 residues long. The CDR3 nucleotides are TGTGCCAGCTCACTACAATCCGGGACAGGGTATAAGCCCCAGCATTTT. Translation gives CASSLQSGTGYKPQHF.

About this clone itself: Other DNA sequences in the same sample also yield this CDR3. The chain employs TRBV19 and TRBJ1-1; no reliable D call. Deletions cut 4 bases from V and 0 bases from J, with 9 bases between. The CDR3 covers 14 residues. Germline V gene data show CDR1 as LNHDA and CDR2 as SQIVND (reference sequence). The CDR3 loop reads CASSTGDMNTEAFF. Here the CDR3 DNA reads TGTGCCAGTAGTACGGGAGACATGAACACTGAAGCTTTCTTT.

The chain joins TRBV11-2 to TRBJ2-1; perhaps TRBD2 as D (6 bases). CDR1 is SGHAT, CDR2 FQNNGV, per germline. Deletions cut 7 bases from V and 4 bases from J, with 11 bases between. CDR3 length equals 13 residues. Here the CDR3 DNA reads TGTGCCAGCATCACCGGGGGTTACAATGAGCAGTTCTTC. Translation: CASITGGYNEQFF.

This clone was counted a single time. This chain links TRBV15 with TRBJ1-5; D unresolved. Trimming shortened V by 0 bases and J by 0 bases, and 12 bases separated the two germline ends. Germline values: CDR1 LNHNV, CDR2 YYDKDF (reference sequence). This CDR3 comprises 17 residues. The CDR3 sequence is CATSRERAGDSNQPQHF. The CDR3 coding sequence is TGTGCCACCAGCAGAGAGAGGGCAGGAGATAGCAATCAGCCCCAGCATTTT.

This chain links TRBV19 with TRBJ1-4, with D perhaps matching TRBD1 (5 bases). Germline V gene sequence: CDR1 LNHDA, CDR2 SQIVND (reference sequence). The CDR3 loop spans 15 amino acids. The V end was cut by 3 bases, the J end by 5 bases, with 13 bases between. The CDR3: CASSIQGVVNEKLFF. CDR3 coding DNA: TGTGCCAGTAGTATCCAAGGGGTGGTGAATGAAAAACTGTTTTTT.

Here the CDR3 DNA reads TGTGCCAGCAGATGGCAGGGCCCCTCTGGAAACACCATATATTTT. As protein: CASRWQGPSGNTIYF. This chain links TRBV6-5 with TRBJ1-3; tentative D call: TRBD1 (5 bases). Trimming removed 6 bases from V and 0 bases from J, with 12 bases in between. The germline CDR1 and CDR2 sequences are MNHEY and SVGAGI. This CDR3 contains 15 residues.

This chain links TRBV4-1 with TRBJ2-3, with D unresolved. CDR3 length equals 15 residues. The germline V gene has CDR1 MGHRA and CDR2 YSYEKL. V lost 0 bases and J 4 bases, leaving 11 bases between the germline ends. CDR3 DNA sequence: TGCGCCAGCAGCCAAGAATATGCTCGGGCAGATACGCAGTATTTT. Encoded protein: CASSQEYARADTQYF.

This chain connects TRBV5-4 to TRBJ2-1; 9 bases agree with TRBD2. The CDR3 totals 19 residues. Losses at the gene ends were 0 bases for V and 9 bases for J; bases not matched to a gene: 19. The germline CDR1 and CDR2 sequences are SGHNT and YYREEE (reference sequence). The CDR3 DNA is TGTGCCAGCAGCTTGGTCGAGGTCATAGCGGGGGCCATACGGAGTGAGCAGTTCTTC. Encoded protein: CASSLVEVIAGAIRSEQFF.

Regarding this clone: An end of the junction does not agree with germline; a read error may underlie this. The J gene is TRBJ2-2, the V gene TRBV6-1, with TRBD1 as a possible D gene (6 bases). The CDR3 is 18 amino acids. From germline, CDR1 is MNHNS and CDR2 SASEGT. The CDR3 DNA reads as TGTGCCAGCAGCGAAGTCCTCAAGTGGGACATGGGCACCGGGGAGCTGTTTTTT. Amino acids: CASSEVLKWDMGTGELFF.

The count of this clone is one. The chain links TRBV19 to TRBJ1-1; TRBD1 matches 10 bases. The CDR3 covers 14 residues. V lost 3 bases and J lost 5; bases outside the gene matches: 3. From germline, CDR1 is LNHDA and CDR2 SQIVND (reference sequence). The CDR3 DNA is TGTGCCAGTAGTATCCGGACAGGGGGAACTGAAGCTTTCTTT. Translating it yields CASSIRTGGTEAFF. The full variable domain, in which reference TRBV19 and TRBJ1-1 provide the parts outside the CDR3, is DGGITQSPKYLFRKEGQNVTLSCEQNLNHDAMYWYRQDPGQGLRLIYYSQIVNDFQKGDIAEGYSVSREKKESFPLTVTSAQKNPTAFYLCASSIRTGGTEAFFGQGTRLTVV.

The chain joins TRBV3-1 (or the pseudogene TRBV3-2) to TRBJ1-6; a weak D match, TRBD1 (5 bases). The CDR3 totals 16 residues. Germline lookup yields CDR1 LGHDT and CDR2 YNNKEL (reference sequence). V was clipped by 0 bases and J by 6 bases, with 12 bases between them. The CDR3 nucleotides read TGTGCCAGCAGCCAAGATTGGCGGGGCTTTAATTCACCCCTCCACTTT. Its protein is CASSQDWRGFNSPLHF.